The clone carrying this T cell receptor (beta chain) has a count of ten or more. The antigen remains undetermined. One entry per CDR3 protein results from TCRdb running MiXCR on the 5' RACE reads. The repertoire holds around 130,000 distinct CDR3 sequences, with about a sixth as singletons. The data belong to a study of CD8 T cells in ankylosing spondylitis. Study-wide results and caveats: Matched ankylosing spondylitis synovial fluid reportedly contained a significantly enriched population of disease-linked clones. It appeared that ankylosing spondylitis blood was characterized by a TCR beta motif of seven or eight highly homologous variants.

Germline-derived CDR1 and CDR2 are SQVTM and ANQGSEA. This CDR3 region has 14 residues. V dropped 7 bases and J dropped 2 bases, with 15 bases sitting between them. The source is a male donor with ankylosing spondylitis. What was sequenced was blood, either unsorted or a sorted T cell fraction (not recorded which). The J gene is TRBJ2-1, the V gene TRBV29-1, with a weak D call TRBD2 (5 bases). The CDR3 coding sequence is TGCAGCGCCGAACGGGGTCTGACCTACAATGAGCAGTTCTTC. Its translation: CSAERGLTYNEQFF.